This T cell receptor beta chain originates from a study of vaccination effects on CD4 cells after COVID-19. Study-level background: Median timing of post-vaccine samples was 72 days after the second dose.

Ahead of sequencing, the ViraFEST assay grew antigen-specific CD4+ T cells using viral peptide pools. CD4+ T cells were isolated after 10 days of culture. All study participants received two doses of BNT162b2 or mRNA-1273 vaccine. Days 3 and 7 were when half the medium was replaced with IL-2 medium. CDR1 is MNHEY and CDR2 is SVGAGI in the germline V gene. The CDR3 is 14 amino acids. The ends were cut back, 10 bases at V and 1 base at J, with 14 bases in the middle. The table came from immunoSEQ multiplex PCR; TCRdb's copy has only in-frame clones and leaves some out. The sample lists around 81,000 clones, around four fifths occurring once. A note on this clone: Antigen unknown.

This material consisted of CD4+ T cells from PBMCs cultured with HCoV-OC43 spike peptides, taken after COVID-19 vaccination. The subset was: HCoV-OC43 spike overlapping peptide pool stimulation. The V call is TRBV6-5, the J call TRBJ1-5; the D gene is possibly TRBD1 (6 bases). The origin of this receptor is a human donor who received a COVID-19 vaccine. CDR3 residues: CATLGGRSNQPQHF. CDR3 DNA sequence: TGTGCCACCCTTGGGGGGCGAAGCAATCAGCCCCAGCATTTT.